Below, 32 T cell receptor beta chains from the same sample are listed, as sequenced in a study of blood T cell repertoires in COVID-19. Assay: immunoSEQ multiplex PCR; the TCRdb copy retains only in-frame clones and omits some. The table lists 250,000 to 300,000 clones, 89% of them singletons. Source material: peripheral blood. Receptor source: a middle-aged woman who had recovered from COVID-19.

CDR3 coding DNA: TGCGCCAGCAGTGAAAGACACGGGAGTAGAGAAGCTTTCTTT. Its protein product is CASSERHGSREAFF. The V call is TRBV5-1, the J call TRBJ1-1; D is unclear. Trimming took off 5 bases at V and 8 bases at J, with 19 bases between the two ends. The CDR3 runs to 14 residues. The germline V gene has CDR1 SGHRS and CDR2 YFSETQ.

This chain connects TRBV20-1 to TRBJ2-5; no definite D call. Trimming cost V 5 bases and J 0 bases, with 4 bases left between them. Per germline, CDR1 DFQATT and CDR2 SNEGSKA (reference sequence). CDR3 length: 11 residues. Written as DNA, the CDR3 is TGCAGTGCTCCTTACCAAGAGACCCAGTACTTC. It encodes CSAPYQETQYF.

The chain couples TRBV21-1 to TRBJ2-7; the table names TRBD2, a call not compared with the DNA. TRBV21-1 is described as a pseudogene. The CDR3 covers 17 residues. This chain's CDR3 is CASSPQVGTSVPYEQYV. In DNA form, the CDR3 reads TGTGCCAGCAGCCCCCAGGTCGGGACTAGCGTACCCTACGAGCAGTACGTC.

The chain's CDR3 is CASSIQGHEQFF. CDR3 nucleotide sequence: TGTGCCAGTAGTATACAGGGCCATGAGCAGTTCTTC. This chain joins TRBV19 and TRBJ2-1; TRBD1 is a possible D gene (5 bases). Per germline, CDR1 LNHDA and CDR2 SQIVND (reference sequence). The ends were cut back, 2 bases at V and 8 bases at J, with 7 bases in the middle. This CDR3 spans 12 amino acids. Using reference TRBV19 and TRBJ2-1 for the parts outside the CDR3, the full variable domain is DGGITQSPKYLFRKEGQNVTLSCEQNLNHDAMYWYRQDPGQGLRLIYYSQIVNDFQKGDIAEGYSVSREKKESFPLTVTSAQKNPTAFYLCASSIQGHEQFFGPGTRLTVL.

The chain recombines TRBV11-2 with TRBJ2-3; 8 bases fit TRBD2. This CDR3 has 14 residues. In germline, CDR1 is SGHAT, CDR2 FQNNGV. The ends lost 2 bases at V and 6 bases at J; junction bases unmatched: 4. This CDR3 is CASSLSGGLDTQYF. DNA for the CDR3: TGTGCCAGCAGCTTAAGCGGGGGACTGGATACGCAGTATTTT. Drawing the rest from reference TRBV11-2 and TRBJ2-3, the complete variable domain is EAGVAQSPRYKIIEKRQSVAFWCNPISGHATLYWYQQILGQGPKLLIQFQNNGVVDDSQLPKDRFSAERLKGVDSTLKIQPAKLEDSAVYLCASSLSGGLDTQYFGPGTRLTVL.

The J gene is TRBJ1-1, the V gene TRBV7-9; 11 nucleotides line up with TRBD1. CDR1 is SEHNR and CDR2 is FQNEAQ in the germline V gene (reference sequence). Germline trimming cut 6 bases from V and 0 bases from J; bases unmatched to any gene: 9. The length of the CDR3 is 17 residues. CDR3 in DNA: TGTGCCAGCAGTCCCCTTGCGGGACAGGGGGTGAACACTGAAGCTTTCTTT. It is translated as CASSPLAGQGVNTEAFF.

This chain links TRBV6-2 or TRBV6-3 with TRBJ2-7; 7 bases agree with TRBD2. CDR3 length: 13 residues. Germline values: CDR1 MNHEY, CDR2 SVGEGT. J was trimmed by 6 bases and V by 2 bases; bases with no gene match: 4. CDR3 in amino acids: CASSYLKRGEQYV. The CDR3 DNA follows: TGTGCCAGCAGTTACCTTAAGCGGGGCGAGCAGTACGTC.

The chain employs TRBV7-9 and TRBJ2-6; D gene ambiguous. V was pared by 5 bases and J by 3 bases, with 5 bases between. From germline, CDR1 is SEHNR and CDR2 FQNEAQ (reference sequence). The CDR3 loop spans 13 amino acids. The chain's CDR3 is CASSAGGANVLTF. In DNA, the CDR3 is TGTGCCAGCAGCGCCGGTGGGGCCAACGTCCTGACTTTC.

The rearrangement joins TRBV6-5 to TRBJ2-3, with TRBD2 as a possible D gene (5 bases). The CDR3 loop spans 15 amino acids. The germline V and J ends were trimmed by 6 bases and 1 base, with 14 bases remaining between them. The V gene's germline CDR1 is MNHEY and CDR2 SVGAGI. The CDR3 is CASRTGYLGTDTQYF. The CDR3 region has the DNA TGTGCCAGCAGAACGGGATATCTCGGCACAGATACGCAGTATTTT.

CDR3 DNA: TGTGCCAGCAGCTCTCTGGGGCCCCTTGACTATGGCTACACCTTC. Translation: CASSSLGPLDYGYTF. The genes are TRBV28 and TRBJ1-2; perhaps TRBD1 as D (5 bases). In germline, CDR1 is MDHEN, CDR2 SYDVKM. This CDR3 spans 15 amino acids. The V end was cut by 6 bases, the J end by 3 bases, with 17 bases between.

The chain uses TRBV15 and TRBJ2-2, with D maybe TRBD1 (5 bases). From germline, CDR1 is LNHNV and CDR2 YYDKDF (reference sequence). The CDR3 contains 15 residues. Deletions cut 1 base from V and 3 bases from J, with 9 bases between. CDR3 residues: CATSRGDRYTGELFF. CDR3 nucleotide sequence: TGTGCCACCAGCAGAGGTGACAGATACACCGGGGAGCTGTTTTTT.

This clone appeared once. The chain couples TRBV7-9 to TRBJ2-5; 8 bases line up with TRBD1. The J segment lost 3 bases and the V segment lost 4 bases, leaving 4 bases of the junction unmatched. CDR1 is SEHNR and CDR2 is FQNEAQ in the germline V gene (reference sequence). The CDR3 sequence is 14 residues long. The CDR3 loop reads CASSSLDREETQYF. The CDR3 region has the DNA TGTGCCAGCAGCTCCCTGGACAGGGAAGAGACCCAGTACTTC. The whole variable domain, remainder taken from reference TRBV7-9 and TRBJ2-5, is DTGVSQNPRHKITKRGQNVTFRCDPISEHNRLYWYRQTLGQGPEFLTYFQNEAQLEKSRLLSDRFSAERPKGSFSTLEIQRTEQGDSAMYLCASSSLDREETQYFGPGTRLLVL.

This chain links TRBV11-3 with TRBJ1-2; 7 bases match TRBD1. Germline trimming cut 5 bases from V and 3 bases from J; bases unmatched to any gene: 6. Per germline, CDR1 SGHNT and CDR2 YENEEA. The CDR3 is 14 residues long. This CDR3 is CASSLRQGDYGYTF. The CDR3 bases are TGTGCCAGCAGCCTACGACAGGGCGACTATGGCTACACCTTC.

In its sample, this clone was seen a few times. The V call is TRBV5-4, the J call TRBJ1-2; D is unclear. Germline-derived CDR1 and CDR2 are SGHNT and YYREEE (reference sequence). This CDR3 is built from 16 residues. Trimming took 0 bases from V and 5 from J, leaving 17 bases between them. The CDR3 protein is CASSLAAGIRGYGYTF. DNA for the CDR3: TGTGCCAGCAGCTTGGCCGCGGGGATAAGAGGATATGGCTACACCTTC.

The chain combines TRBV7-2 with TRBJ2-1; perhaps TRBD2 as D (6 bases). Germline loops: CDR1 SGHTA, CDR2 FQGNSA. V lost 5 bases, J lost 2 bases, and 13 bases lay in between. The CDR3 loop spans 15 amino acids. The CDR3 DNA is TGTGCCAGCAGCCTGGGACTGGCGGCCTACAATGAGCAGTTCTTC. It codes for CASSLGLAAYNEQFF.

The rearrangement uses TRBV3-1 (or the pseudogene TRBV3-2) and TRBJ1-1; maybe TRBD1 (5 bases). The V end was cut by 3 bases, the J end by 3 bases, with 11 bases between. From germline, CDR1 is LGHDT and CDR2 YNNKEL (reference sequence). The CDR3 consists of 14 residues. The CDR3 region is CASSHRGRHTEAFF. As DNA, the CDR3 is TGTGCCAGCAGCCATCGGGGGAGGCACACTGAAGCTTTCTTT.

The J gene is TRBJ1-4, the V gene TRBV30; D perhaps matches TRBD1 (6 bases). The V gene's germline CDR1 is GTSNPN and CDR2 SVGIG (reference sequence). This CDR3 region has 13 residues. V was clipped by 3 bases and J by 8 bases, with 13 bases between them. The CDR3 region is CAWRDRGREKLFF. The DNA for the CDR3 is TGTGCCTGGAGGGACAGAGGACGCGAAAAACTGTTTTTT.

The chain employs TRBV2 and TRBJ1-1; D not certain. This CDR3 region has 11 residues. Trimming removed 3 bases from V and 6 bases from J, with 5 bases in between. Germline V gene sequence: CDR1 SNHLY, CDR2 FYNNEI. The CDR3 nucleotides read TGTGCCAGCAGTGATTTAGCTGAAGCTTTCTTT. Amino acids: CASSDLAEAFF.

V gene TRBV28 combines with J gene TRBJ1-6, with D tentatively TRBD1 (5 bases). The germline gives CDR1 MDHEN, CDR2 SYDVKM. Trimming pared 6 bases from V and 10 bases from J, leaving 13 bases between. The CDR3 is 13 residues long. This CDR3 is CASRGPQTSPLHF. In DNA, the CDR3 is TGTGCCAGCAGGGGGCCTCAGACGTCACCCCTCCACTTT.

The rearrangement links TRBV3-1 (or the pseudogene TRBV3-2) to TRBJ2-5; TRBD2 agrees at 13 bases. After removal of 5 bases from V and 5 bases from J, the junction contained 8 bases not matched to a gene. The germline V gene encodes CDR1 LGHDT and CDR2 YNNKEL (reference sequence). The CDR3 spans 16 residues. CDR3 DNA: TGTGCCAGCAGCTTCGGGACTAGCGGGGCGGGGGAGACCCAGTACTTC. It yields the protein CASSFGTSGAGETQYF.

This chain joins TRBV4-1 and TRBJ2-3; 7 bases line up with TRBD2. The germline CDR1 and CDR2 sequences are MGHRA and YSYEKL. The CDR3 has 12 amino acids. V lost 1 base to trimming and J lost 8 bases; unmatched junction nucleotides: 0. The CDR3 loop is CASSQVAGTQYF. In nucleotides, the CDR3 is TGCGCCAGCAGCCAAGTAGCGGGTACGCAGTATTTT.

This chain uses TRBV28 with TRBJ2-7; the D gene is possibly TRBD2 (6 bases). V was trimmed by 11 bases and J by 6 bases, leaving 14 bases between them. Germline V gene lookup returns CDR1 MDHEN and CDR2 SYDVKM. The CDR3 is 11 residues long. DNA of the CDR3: TGTGCCTCCTCGGGGGTATCCGAGCAGTACTTC. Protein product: CASSGVSEQYF. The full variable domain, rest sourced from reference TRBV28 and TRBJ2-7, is DVKVTQSSRYLVKRTGEKVFLECVQDMDHENMFWYRQDPGLGLRLIYFSYDVKMKEKGDIPEGYSVSREKKERFSLILESASTNQTSMYLCASSGVSEQYFGPGTRLTVT.

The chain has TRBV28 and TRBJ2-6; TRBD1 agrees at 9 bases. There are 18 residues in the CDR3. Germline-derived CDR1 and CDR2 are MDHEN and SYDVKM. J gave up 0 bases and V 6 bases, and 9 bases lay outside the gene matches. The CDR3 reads CASSEVGQGPSGANVLTF. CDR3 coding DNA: TGTGCCAGCAGCGAAGTGGGACAGGGACCCTCTGGGGCCAACGTCCTGACTTTC.

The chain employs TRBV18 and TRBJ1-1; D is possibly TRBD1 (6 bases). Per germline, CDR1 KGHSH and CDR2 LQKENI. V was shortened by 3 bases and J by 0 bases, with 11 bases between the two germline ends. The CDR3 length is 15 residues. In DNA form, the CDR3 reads TGTGCCAGCTCACCTAAGGACAGATTGAACACTGAAGCTTTCTTT. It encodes CASSPKDRLNTEAFF.

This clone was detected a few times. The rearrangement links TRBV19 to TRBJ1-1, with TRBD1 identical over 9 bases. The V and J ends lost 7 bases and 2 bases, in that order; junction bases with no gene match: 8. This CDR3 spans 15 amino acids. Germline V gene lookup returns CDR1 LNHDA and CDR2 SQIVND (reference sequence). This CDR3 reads CASKYRGLSNTEAFF. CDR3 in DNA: TGTGCCAGTAAATACAGGGGGCTTTCTAACACTGAAGCTTTCTTT.

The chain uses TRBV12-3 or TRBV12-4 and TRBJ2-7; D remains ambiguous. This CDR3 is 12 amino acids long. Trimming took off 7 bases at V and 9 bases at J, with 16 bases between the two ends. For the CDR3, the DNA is TGTGCCAGCACTCCCGGAGATGAGCGGCAGTACTTC. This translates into CASTPGDERQYF.

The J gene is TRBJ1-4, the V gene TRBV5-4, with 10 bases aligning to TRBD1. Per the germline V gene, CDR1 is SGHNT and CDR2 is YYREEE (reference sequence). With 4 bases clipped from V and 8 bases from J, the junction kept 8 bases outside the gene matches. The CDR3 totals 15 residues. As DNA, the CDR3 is TGTGCCAGCAGCCTTGGGGGGACAGGGGCCGAAAAACTGTTTTTT. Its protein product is CASSLGGTGAEKLFF. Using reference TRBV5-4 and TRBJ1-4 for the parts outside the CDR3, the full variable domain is ETGVTQSPTHLIKTRGQQVTLRCSSQSGHNTVSWYQQALGQGPQFIFQYYREEENGRGNFPPRFSGLQFPNYSSELNVNALELDDSALYLCASSLGGTGAEKLFFGSGTQLSVL.

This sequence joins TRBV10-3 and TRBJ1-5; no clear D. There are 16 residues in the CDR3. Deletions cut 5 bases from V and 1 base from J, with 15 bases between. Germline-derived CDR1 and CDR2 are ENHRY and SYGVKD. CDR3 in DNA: TGTGCCATCAGTCCCACCCCTGCAGGCAGCAATCAGCCCCAGCATTTT. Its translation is CAISPTPAGSNQPQHF.

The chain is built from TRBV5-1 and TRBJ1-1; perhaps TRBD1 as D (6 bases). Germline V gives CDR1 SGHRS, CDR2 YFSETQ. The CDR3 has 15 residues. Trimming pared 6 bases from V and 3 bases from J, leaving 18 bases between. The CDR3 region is CASTSNRVGDTEAFF. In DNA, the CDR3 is TGCGCCAGCACCTCAAACAGGGTGGGGGACACTGAAGCTTTCTTT.

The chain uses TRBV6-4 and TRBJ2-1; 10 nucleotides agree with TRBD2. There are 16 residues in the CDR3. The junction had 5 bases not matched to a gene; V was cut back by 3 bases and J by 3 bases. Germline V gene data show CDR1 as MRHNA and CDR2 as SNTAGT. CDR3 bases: TGTGCCAGCAGTGATCAAGCGGGGGGGGTCTACAATGAGCAGTTCTTC. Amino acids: CASSDQAGGVYNEQFF.

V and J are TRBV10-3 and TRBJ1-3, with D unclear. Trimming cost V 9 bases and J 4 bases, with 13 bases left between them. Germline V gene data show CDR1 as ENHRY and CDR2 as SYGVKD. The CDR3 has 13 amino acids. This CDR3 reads CAIGEVDGNTIYF. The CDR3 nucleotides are TGTGCCATTGGGGAGGTGGACGGAAACACCATATATTTT.

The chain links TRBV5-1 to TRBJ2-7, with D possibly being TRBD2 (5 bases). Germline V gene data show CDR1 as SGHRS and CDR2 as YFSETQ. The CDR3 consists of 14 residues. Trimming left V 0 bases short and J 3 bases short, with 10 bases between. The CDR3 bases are TGCGCCAGCAGCTTGGCCGTTGACTACTACGAGCAGTACGTC. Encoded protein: CASSLAVDYYEQYV.